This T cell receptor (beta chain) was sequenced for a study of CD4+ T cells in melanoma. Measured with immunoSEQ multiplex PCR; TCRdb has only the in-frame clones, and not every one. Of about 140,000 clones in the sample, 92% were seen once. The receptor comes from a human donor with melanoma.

In DNA form, the CDR3 reads TGTGCCAGCAGCGCCACAGCAGTTAGCGGTGAAAAACTGTTTTTT. Its protein is CASSATAVSGEKLFF. The chain has TRBV7-9 and TRBJ1-4; D remains ambiguous. Per the germline V gene, CDR1 is SEHNR and CDR2 is FQNEAQ (reference sequence). There are 15 residues in the CDR3. Trimming removed 5 bases from V and 7 bases from J, with 17 bases in between. Combining the CDR3 with reference TRBV7-9 and TRBJ1-4 gives the whole variable domain DTGVSQNPRHKITKRGQNVTFRCDPISEHNRLYWYRQTLGQGPEFLTYFQNEAQLEKSRLLSDRFSAERPKGSFSTLEIQRTEQGDSAMYLCASSATAVSGEKLFFGSGTQLSVL.